Presented here are 2 T cell receptor beta chains from one specimen sequenced in a study of CD8+CD57+ T cells in acquired aplastic anemia. It was genomic DNA that served as the template for profiling TCR beta VDJ and CDR3. TCRdb re-called the reads through MiXCR, storing one row per CDR3 protein. The table has approximately 250,000 distinct CDR3 sequences, 82% seen once. It was patients with CD8+CD57+ cell expansion by flow cytometry who were chosen for sequencing. What was sequenced was sorted CD4+, CD8+, or CD8+CD57+ T cells (not recorded which) from PBMCs. The receptors were sampled from a human donor with aplastic anemia.

As regards this clonotype: The conserved final phenylalanine or tryptophan is absent from the CDR3, which likely points to a read error. Because the CDR3's place on the DNA is in doubt, the DNA is left out and the CDR3 is given as listed by TCRdb. This sequence joins TRBV7-8 and TRBJ1-2; TRBD1 reflects the table's D call only, with no check against the DNA. The germline V gene encodes CDR1 SGHVS and CDR2 FQNEAQ. The CDR3 spans 12 residues, counting both ends. The CDR3 sequence is CASSLGGCPDTH.

This clonotype was seen just once. No conserved phenylalanine or tryptophan ends this CDR3, so it is likely a read error. It is unclear where the CDR3 begins or ends on the DNA, so no DNA is shown, and the CDR3 is as TCRdb lists it. V and J are TRBV7-2 and TRBJ1-2; TRBD1 reflects the table's D call only, with no check against the DNA. The CDR3 has 13 residues if both end residues are counted. Per germline, CDR1 SGHTA and CDR2 FQGNSA. CDR3 region: CASSLTGGPGYGY.